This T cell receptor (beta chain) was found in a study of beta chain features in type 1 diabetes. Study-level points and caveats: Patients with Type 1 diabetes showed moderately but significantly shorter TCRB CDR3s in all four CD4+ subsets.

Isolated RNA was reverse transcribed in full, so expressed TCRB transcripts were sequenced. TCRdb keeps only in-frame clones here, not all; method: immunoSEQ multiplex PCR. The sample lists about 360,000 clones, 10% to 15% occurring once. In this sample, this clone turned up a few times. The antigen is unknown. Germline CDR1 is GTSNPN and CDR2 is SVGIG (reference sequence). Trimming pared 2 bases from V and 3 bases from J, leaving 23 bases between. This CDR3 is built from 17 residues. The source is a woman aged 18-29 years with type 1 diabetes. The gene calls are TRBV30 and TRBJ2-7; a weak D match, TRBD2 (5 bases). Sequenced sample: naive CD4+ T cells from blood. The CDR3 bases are TGTGCCTGGAGTCTCACTAGTAATTACGCGATTCACTACGAGCAGTACTTC. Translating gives CAWSLTSNYAIHYEQYF.